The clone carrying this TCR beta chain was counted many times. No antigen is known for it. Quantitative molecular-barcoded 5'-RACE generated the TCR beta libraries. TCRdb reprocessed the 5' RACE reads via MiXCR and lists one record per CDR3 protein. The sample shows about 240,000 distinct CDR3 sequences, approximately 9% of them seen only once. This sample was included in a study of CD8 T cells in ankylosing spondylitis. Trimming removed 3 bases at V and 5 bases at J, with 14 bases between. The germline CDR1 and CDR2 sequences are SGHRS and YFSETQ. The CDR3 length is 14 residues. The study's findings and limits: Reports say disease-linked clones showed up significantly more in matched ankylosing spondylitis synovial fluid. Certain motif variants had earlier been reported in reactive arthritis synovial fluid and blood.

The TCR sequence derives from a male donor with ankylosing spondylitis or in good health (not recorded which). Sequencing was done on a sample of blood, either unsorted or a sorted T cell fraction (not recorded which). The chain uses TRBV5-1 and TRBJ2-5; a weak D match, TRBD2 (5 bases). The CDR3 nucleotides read TGCGCCAGCAGCTCCACTACTAGTCTCGAGACCCAGTACTTC. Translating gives CASSSTTSLETQYF.